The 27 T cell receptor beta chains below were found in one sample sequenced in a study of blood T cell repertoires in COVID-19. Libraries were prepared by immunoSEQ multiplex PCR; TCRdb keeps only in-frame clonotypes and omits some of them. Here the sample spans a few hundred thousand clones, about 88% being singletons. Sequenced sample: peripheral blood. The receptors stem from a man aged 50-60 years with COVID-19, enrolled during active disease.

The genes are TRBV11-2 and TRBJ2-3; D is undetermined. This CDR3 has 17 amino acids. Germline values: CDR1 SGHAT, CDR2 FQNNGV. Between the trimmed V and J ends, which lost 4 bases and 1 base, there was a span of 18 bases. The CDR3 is CASSSGLYDPGTDTQYF. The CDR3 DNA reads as TGTGCCAGCAGCTCAGGTCTGTACGACCCGGGCACAGATACGCAGTATTTT. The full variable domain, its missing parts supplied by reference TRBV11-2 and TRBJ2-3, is EAGVAQSPRYKIIEKRQSVAFWCNPISGHATLYWYQQILGQGPKLLIQFQNNGVVDDSQLPKDRFSAERLKGVDSTLKIQPAKLEDSAVYLCASSSGLYDPGTDTQYFGPGTRLTVL.

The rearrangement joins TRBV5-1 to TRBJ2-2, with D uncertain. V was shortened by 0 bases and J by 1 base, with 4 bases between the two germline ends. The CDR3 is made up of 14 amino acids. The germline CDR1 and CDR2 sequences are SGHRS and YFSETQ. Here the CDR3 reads CASSLAQNTGELFF. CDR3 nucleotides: TGCGCCAGCAGCTTGGCACAGAACACCGGGGAGCTGTTTTTT.

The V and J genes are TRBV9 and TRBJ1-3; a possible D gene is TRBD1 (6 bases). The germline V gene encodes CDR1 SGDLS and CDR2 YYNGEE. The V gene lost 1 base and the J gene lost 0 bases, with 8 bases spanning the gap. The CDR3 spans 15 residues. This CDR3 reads CASSVQGISGNTIYF. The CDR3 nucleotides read TGTGCCAGCAGCGTACAGGGGATCTCTGGAAACACCATATATTTT.

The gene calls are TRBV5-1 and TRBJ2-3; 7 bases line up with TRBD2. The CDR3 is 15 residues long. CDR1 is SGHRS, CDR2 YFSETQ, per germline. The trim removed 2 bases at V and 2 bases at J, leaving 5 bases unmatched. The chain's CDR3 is CASSFWGGTTDTQYF. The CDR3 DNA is TGCGCCAGCAGCTTTTGGGGGGGAACCACAGATACGCAGTATTTT.

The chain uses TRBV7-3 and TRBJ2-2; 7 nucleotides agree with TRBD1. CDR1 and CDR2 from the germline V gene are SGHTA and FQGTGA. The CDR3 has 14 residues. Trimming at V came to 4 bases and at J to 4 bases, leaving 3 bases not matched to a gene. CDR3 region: CASSSTGVTGELFF. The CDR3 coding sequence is TGTGCCAGCAGCTCAACAGGGGTCACCGGGGAGCTGTTTTTT.

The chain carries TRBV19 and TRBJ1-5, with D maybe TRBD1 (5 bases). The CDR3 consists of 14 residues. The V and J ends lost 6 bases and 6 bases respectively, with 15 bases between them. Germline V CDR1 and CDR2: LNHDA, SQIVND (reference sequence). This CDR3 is CASSPQGGGQPQHF. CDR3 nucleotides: TGTGCCAGTAGCCCTCAGGGCGGGGGTCAGCCCCAGCATTTT.

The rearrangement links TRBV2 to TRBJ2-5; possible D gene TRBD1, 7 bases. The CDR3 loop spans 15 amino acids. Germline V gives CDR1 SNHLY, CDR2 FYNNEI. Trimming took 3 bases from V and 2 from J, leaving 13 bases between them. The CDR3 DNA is TGTGCCAGCAGTGAGGGGGGACAGAGACAAGAGACCCAGTACTTC. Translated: CASSEGGQRQETQYF.

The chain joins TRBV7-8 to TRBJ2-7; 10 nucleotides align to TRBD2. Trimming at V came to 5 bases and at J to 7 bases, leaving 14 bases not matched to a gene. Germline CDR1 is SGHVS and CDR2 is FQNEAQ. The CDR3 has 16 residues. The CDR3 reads CASSLDRTSGTAEQYF. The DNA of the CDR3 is TGTGCCAGCAGCCTCGATCGGACTAGCGGCACCGCGGAGCAGTACTTC.

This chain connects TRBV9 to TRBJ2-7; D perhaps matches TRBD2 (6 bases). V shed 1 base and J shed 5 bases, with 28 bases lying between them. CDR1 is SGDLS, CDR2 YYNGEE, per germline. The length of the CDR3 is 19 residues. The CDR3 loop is CASSVTDAGLGFGGDEQYF. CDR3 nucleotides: TGTGCCAGCAGCGTAACAGACGCAGGTTTGGGCTTCGGCGGGGACGAGCAGTACTTC.

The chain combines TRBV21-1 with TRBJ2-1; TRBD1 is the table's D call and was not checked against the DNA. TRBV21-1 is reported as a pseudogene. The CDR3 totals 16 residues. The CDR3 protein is CASSNPGQGYYNEQFF. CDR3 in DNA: TGTGCCAGCAGCAACCCGGGACAGGGTTACTACAATGAGCAGTTCTTC.

The CDR3 spells CASSYTGWGYTF. For the CDR3, the DNA is TGTGCCAGCAGTTACACGGGTTGGGGCTACACCTTC. This chain uses TRBV6-5 with TRBJ1-2; no reliable D call. V gave up 2 bases and J gave up 8 bases, with 9 bases separating them. The CDR3 extends over 12 amino acids. CDR1 and CDR2 (germline): MNHEY, SVGAGI.

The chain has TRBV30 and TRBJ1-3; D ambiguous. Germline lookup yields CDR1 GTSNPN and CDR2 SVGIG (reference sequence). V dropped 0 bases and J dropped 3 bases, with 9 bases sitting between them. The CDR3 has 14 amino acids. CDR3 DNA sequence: TGTGCCTGGAGTGTAGGGAGGGTTGGAAACACCATATATTTT. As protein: CAWSVGRVGNTIYF.

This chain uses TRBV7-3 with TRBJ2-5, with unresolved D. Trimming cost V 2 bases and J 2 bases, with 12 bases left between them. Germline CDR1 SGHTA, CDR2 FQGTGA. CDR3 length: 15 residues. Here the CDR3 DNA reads TGTGCCAGCAGCTTAGCTACAGAGCAACAAGAGACCCAGTACTTC. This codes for CASSLATEQQETQYF.

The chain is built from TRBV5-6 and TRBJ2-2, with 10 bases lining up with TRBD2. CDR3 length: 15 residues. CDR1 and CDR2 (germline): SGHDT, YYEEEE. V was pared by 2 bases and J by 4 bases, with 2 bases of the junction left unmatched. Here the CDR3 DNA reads TGTGCCAGCAGCTTTATAGCGGGGGGCACCGGGGAGCTGTTTTTT. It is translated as CASSFIAGGTGELFF.

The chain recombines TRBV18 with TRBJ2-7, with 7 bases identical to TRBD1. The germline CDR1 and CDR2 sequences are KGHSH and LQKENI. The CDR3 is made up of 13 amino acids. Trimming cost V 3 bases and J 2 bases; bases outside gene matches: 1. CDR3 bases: TGTGCCAGCTCACCGGGACAGACCTACGAGCAGTACTTC. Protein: CASSPGQTYEQYF.

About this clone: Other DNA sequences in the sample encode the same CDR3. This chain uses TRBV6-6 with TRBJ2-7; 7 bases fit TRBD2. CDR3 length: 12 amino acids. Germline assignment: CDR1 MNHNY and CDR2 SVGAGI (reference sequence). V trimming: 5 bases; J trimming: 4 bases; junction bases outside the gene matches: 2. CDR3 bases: TGTGCCAGCAGTCCCGGGGGGTACGAGCAGTACTTC. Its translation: CASSPGGYEQYF.

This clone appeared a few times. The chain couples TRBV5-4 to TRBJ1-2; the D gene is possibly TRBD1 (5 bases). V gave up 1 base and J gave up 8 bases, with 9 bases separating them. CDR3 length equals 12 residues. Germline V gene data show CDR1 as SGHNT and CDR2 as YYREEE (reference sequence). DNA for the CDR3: TGTGCCAGCAGCTTGTGGGGGGGAGGCTACACCTTC. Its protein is CASSLWGGGYTF.

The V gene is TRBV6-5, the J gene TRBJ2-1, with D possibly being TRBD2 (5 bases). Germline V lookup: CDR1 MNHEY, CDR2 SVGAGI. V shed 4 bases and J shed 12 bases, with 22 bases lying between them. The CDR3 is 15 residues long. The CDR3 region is CASSLAGPQASGQFF. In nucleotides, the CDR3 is TGTGCCAGCAGTTTAGCCGGGCCGCAAGCGAGCGGGCAGTTCTTC.

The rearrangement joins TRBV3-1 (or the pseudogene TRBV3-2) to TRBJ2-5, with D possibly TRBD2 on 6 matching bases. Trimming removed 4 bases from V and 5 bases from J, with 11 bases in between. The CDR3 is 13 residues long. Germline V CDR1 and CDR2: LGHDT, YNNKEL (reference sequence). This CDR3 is CASSRGRSETQYF. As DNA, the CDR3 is TGTGCCAGCAGCCGAGGGAGGAGCGAGACCCAGTACTTC.

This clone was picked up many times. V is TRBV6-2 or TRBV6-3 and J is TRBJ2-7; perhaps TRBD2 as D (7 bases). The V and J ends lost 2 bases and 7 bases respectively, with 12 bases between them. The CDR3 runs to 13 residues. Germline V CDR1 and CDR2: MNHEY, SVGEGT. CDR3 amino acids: CASSYAGAWEQYF. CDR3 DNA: TGTGCCAGCAGTTACGCGGGGGCATGGGAGCAGTACTTC.

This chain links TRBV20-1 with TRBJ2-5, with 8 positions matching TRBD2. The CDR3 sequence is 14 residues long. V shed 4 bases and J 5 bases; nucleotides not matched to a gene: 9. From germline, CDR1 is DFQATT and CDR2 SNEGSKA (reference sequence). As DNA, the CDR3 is TGCAGTGCTAATGACGGGAGGGCCGGGGAGACCCAGTACTTC. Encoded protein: CSANDGRAGETQYF.

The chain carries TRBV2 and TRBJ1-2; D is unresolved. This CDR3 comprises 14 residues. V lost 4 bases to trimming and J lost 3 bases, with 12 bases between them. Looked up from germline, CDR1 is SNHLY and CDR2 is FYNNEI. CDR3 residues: CASSVLREDYGYTF. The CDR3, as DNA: TGTGCCAGCAGTGTGTTACGGGAGGACTATGGCTACACCTTC.

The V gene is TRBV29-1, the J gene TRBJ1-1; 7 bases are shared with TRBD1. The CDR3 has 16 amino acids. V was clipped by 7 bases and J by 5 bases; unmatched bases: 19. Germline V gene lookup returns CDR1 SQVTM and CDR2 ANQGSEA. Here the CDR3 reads CSANTVLRGKPTEAFF. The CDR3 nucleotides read TGCAGCGCTAACACCGTCCTCAGGGGGAAGCCTACTGAAGCTTTCTTT.

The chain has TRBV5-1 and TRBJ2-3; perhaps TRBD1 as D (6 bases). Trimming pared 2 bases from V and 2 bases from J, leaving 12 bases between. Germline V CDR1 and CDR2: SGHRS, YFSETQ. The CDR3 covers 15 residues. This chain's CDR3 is CASSLAWTVTDTQYF. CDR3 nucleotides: TGCGCCAGCAGCTTAGCCTGGACAGTCACAGATACGCAGTATTTT.

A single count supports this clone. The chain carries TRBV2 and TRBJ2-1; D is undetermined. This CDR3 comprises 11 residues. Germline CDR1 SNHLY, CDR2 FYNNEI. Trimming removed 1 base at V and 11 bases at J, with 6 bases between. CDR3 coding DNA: TGTGCCAGCAGTGAAGAGGAGAAGCAGTTCTTC. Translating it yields CASSEEEKQFF.

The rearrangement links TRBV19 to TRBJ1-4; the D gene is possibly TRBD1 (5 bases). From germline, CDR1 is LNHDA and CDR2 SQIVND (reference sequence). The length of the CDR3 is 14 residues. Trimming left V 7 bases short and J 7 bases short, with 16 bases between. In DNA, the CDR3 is TGTGCCAGTAAGGGGAACCCGGTCGGTGAAAAACTGTTTTTT. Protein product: CASKGNPVGEKLFF.

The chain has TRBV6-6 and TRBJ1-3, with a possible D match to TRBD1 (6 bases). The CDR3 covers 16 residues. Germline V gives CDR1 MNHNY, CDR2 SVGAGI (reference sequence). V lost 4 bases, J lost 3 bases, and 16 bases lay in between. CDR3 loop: CASSLIHGQSGNTIYF. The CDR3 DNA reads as TGTGCCAGCAGTTTAATACACGGACAGAGTGGAAACACCATATATTTT.